The sequence of this T cell receptor (beta chain) was determined in a study of early T cells in non-severe SARS-CoV-2 infection. Findings and limits, study-wide: In VDJdb matching, anti-spike CD8 responses were favored while private and CD4 specificities went missing.

Individual cDNA molecules were tagged with unique molecular identifiers, the study reported. MiXCR was run by TCRdb on the 5' RACE reads, yielding one entry per CDR3 protein. The sample lists tens of thousands of distinct CDR3 sequences; about 15% were seen once. Of note for this clonotype: What it binds is not known.

V lost 6 bases and J lost 5, with 13 bases in between. Germline CDR1 reads KGHSH; CDR2 reads LQKENI. This CDR3 contains 14 residues. This clonotype originated in an adult who was a healthcare worker with PCR-confirmed SARS-CoV-2 infection or an uninfected control (not recorded which). V gene TRBV18 combines with J gene TRBJ1-4; possibly TRBD1 for D (6 bases). Material for sequencing was whole blood. DNA for the CDR3: TGTGCCAGCTCGCCGCAGGGGAGCAATGAAAAACTGTTTTTT. Protein product: CASSPQGSNEKLFF.